Below, 16 T cell receptor beta chains from the same sample are listed, as sequenced in a study of blood T cell repertoires in COVID-19. Here immunoSEQ multiplex PCR was the method, and the copy in TCRdb shows in-frame clones only, minus some. The data show about 240,000 clones, roughly nine tenths seen once. Sequenced material: peripheral blood. The receptors were gathered from a man in his 60s who had recovered from COVID-19.

This chain connects TRBV3-1 (or the pseudogene TRBV3-2) to TRBJ2-3, with 12 bases matching TRBD2. V was pared by 2 bases and J by 2 bases, with 2 bases of the junction left unmatched. Germline V gives CDR1 LGHDT, CDR2 YNNKEL (reference sequence). The CDR3 is made up of 16 amino acids. This CDR3 reads CASSQPSGGDTDTQYF. DNA of the CDR3: TGTGCCAGCAGCCAACCTAGCGGGGGGGACACAGATACGCAGTATTTT.

The rearrangement uses TRBV5-1 and TRBJ2-7, with 7 bases matching TRBD2. The CDR3 spans 19 residues. Germline trimming cut 1 base from V and 4 bases from J; bases unmatched to any gene: 20. Germline V gene sequence: CDR1 SGHRS, CDR2 YFSETQ. CDR3 coding DNA: TGCGCCAGCAGCTTGATCACAATATCTACCGGGACTACCCCGTACGAGCAGTACTTC. It yields the protein CASSLITISTGTTPYEQYF.

The chain combines TRBV28 with TRBJ1-1; possible D gene TRBD1, 6 bases. Germline V gene sequence: CDR1 MDHEN, CDR2 SYDVKM. CDR3 length: 15 amino acids. With 7 bases removed from V and 3 bases from J, the gap between germline ends came to 18 bases. CDR3 DNA: TGTGCCAGCAATCTACAAAGGGCAGGGGACACTGAAGCTTTCTTT. Translating gives CASNLQRAGDTEAFF.

This clone was observed a few times. The chain uses TRBV19 and TRBJ1-1, with TRBD1 matching over 7 bases. The germline CDR1 and CDR2 sequences are LNHDA and SQIVND (reference sequence). The ends lost 10 bases at V and 5 bases at J; junction bases unmatched: 10. The CDR3 consists of 13 residues. The CDR3 DNA reads as TGTGCCACGGACAGGTCCTTATCGACTGAAGCTTTCTTT. It specifies CATDRSLSTEAFF.

The V call is TRBV9, the J call TRBJ2-1, with 9 bases lining up with TRBD1. The J segment lost 9 bases and the V segment lost 4 bases, leaving 11 bases of the junction unmatched. This CDR3 contains 15 residues. The V gene's germline CDR1 is SGDLS and CDR2 YYNGEE. DNA of the CDR3: TGTGCCAGCAGCTTAACCCCGGGACAGGGTGGTGAGCAGTTCTTC. Translating it yields CASSLTPGQGGEQFF. Drawing the rest from reference TRBV9 and TRBJ2-1, the complete variable domain is DSGVTQTPKHLITATGQRVTLRCSPRSGDLSVYWYQQSLDQGLQFLIQYYNGEERAKGNILERFSAQQFPDLHSELNLSSLELGDSALYFCASSLTPGQGGEQFFGPGTRLTVL.

The chain is built from TRBV5-6 and TRBJ2-2, with 8 bases lining up with TRBD1. With 6 bases clipped from V and 0 bases from J, the junction kept 4 bases outside the gene matches. The CDR3 is made up of 15 amino acids. From germline, CDR1 is SGHDT and CDR2 YYEEEE. In nucleotides, the CDR3 is TGTGCCAGCAAAGGGGACAGGCCGAACACCGGGGAGCTGTTTTTT. This codes for CASKGDRPNTGELFF. The whole variable domain, remainder taken from reference TRBV5-6 and TRBJ2-2, is DAGVTQSPTHLIKTRGQQVTLRCSPKSGHDTVSWYQQALGQGPQFIFQYYEEEERQRGNFPDRFSGHQFPNYSSELNVNALLLGDSALYLCASKGDRPNTGELFFGEGSRLTVL.

The V gene is TRBV19, the J gene TRBJ1-1; a possible D gene is TRBD1 (5 bases). The CDR3 contains 16 residues. The ends were cut back, 6 bases at V and 4 bases at J, with 21 bases in the middle. Per the germline V gene, CDR1 is LNHDA and CDR2 is SQIVND (reference sequence). DNA for the CDR3: TGTGCCAGTAGCCAAGCCCGGGGGGGACGCGGCACTGAAGCTTTCTTT. Translation: CASSQARGGRGTEAFF.

V and J are TRBV6-5 and TRBJ1-6; no clear D gene. The V end was cut by 2 bases, the J end by 4 bases, with 12 bases between. Germline CDR1 is MNHEY and CDR2 is SVGAGI. CDR3 length equals 16 residues. CDR3 sequence: CASSYVGSTYNSPLHF. The CDR3, as DNA: TGTGCCAGCAGTTACGTCGGGAGTACTTATAATTCACCCCTCCACTTT.

This chain connects TRBV4-2 to TRBJ2-3; TRBD2 aligns across 7 bases. Germline values: CDR1 LGHNA, CDR2 YNFKEQ. This CDR3 is 17 amino acids long. J was trimmed by 2 bases and V by 2 bases; bases with no gene match: 10. CDR3 residues: CASSQPSGSGYTDTQYF. DNA for the CDR3: TGTGCCAGCAGCCAACCGAGTGGTAGCGGGTACACAGATACGCAGTATTTT.

V and J are TRBV5-6 and TRBJ2-3; TRBD1 matches at 9 bases. The CDR3 consists of 18 residues. The ends lost 2 bases at V and 2 bases at J; junction bases unmatched: 12. CDR1 and CDR2 from the germline V gene are SGHDT and YYEEEE. CDR3 DNA sequence: TGTGCCAGCAGCTTAGGAGATGAGGGACAGGGTTACACAGATACGCAGTATTTT. Encoded protein: CASSLGDEGQGYTDTQYF.

The chain has TRBV9 and TRBJ1-5; possible D gene TRBD1, 5 bases. The V end was cut by 0 bases, the J end by 5 bases, with 12 bases between. CDR1 and CDR2 (germline): SGDLS, YYNGEE. The CDR3 loop spans 15 amino acids. The CDR3 nucleotides are TGTGCCAGCAGCGTAGGAGTTGGGGGGGATCAGCCCCAGCATTTT. It specifies CASSVGVGGDQPQHF.

In its sample, this clone was seen many times. The chain joins TRBV15 to TRBJ1-6, with 7 positions matching TRBD1. The CDR3 is made up of 15 amino acids. Per germline, CDR1 LNHNV and CDR2 YYDKDF (reference sequence). V shed 0 bases and J 7 bases; nucleotides not matched to a gene: 3. In DNA, the CDR3 is TGTGCCACCAGCAGAGATACAGGGGTGAATTCACCCCTCCACTTT. Its translation is CATSRDTGVNSPLHF.

The CDR3 reads CASSEVRPDFYEQYV. CDR3 nucleotide sequence: TGTGCCAGCAGTGAAGTACGCCCAGACTTCTACGAGCAGTACGTC. The chain couples TRBV6-1 to TRBJ2-7; no clear D gene. V lost 1 base and J lost 3, with 13 bases in between. Germline values: CDR1 MNHNS, CDR2 SASEGT. The CDR3 consists of 15 residues.

A word on this clone: Other DNA variants within this sample encode the same CDR3. V and J are TRBV5-6 and TRBJ2-7; unclear D gene. Trimming stripped 0 bases from V and 4 bases from J, with 8 bases between. This CDR3 is 13 amino acids long. CDR1 and CDR2 from the germline V gene are SGHDT and YYEEEE. CDR3 nucleotides: TGTGCCAGCAGCTTGGGCGGATTATACGAGCAGTACTTC. Its translation is CASSLGGLYEQYF. The full variable domain, rest sourced from reference TRBV5-6 and TRBJ2-7, is DAGVTQSPTHLIKTRGQQVTLRCSPKSGHDTVSWYQQALGQGPQFIFQYYEEEERQRGNFPDRFSGHQFPNYSSELNVNALLLGDSALYLCASSLGGLYEQYFGPGTRLTVT.

This clone has only one observation. The CDR3 protein is CASSHLAGGQETQYF. The CDR3 coding sequence is TGTGCCAGCAGCCACCTAGCGGGGGGCCAAGAGACCCAGTACTTC. The J gene is TRBJ2-5, the V gene TRBV3-1 (or the pseudogene TRBV3-2), with 11 bases matching TRBD2. V shed 3 bases and J 1 base; nucleotides not matched to a gene: 1. Germline V gene lookup returns CDR1 LGHDT and CDR2 YNNKEL (reference sequence). The CDR3 is 15 amino acids.

The chain is built from TRBV27 and TRBJ2-1; 7 bases fit TRBD2. Germline lookup yields CDR1 MNHEY and CDR2 SMNVEV (reference sequence). The CDR3 has 18 amino acids. V lost 5 bases and J lost 1; bases outside the gene matches: 14. The CDR3 nucleotides read TGTGCCAGCAGTACCCAAAGGGTAGCGGGTGCTTCCTACAATGAGCAGTTCTTC. Protein: CASSTQRVAGASYNEQFF.